What follows is one T cell receptor (beta chain) and its context. Its cognate antigen is unknown. PCR employed 60 Vbeta and 13 Jbeta primers. Sequencing used immunoSEQ multiplex PCR; TCRdb keeps in-frame clones, though not all of them. Altogether approximately 140,000 clones are present, approximately 82% being singletons, with the ten largest covering roughly 2.5%. The sample comes from a study of cytomegalovirus exposure and HLA in healthy donors. Study results and limitations: Reports indicate that TCR beta sequences accurately predicted the HLA-A and HLA-B alleles of most subjects. When analyzed later, the rates of TCR association showed variation by HLA locus, with DRB1 the most and HLA-C the fewest. An analysis done earlier found most TCR beta V segments productive about 87% or about 30% of the time.

The germline V and J ends were trimmed by 0 bases and 3 bases, with 9 bases remaining between them. Germline loops: CDR1 SGHDT, CDR2 YYEEEE. This CDR3 has 14 residues. Sequences were obtained from PBMCs. The rearrangement uses TRBV5-6 and TRBJ1-2; tentatively, D is TRBD1 (6 bases). This sequence was found in a man over 45 in good health and CMV-seronegative. As DNA, the CDR3 is TGTGCCAGCAGCTTGGGGGGGGGCTACTATGGCTACACCTTC. Its translation is CASSLGGGYYGYTF.